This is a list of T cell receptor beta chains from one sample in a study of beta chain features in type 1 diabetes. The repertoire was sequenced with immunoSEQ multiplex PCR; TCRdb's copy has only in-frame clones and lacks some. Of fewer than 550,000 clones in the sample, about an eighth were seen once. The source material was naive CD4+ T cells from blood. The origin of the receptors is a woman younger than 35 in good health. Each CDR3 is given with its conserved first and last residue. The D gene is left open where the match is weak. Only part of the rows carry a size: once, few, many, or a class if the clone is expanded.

cdr3_nt: TGCGCCAGCAGCTACAGGACAGGGAGGTTTGGGGAGGACATTCAGTACTTC
cdr3_aa: CASSYRTGRFGEDIQYF
v_call: TRBV5-1
d_call: TRBD1
clone_size: .
j_call: TRBJ2-4

cdr3_nt: TGTGCCTGGGGCCCTCCGGGCGGGAGTGGGTATGAGCAGTTCTTC
cdr3_aa: CAWGPPGGSGYEQFF
v_call: TRBV30
d_call: TRBD2
clone_size: .
j_call: TRBJ2-1

cdr3_nt: TGTGCCAGCAGCCCAATACTCGGGGACAGGGCGTTCTCTGGGGCCAACGTCCTGACTTTC
cdr3_aa: CASSPILGDRAFSGANVLTF
v_call: TRBV14
d_call: TRBD1
clone_size: .
j_call: TRBJ2-6

cdr3_nt: TGTGCCAGTAGCCTCCCAGGGTCGCCCAAAGAGACCCAGTACTTC
cdr3_aa: CASSLPGSPKETQYF
v_call: TRBV19
d_call: .
clone_size: few
j_call: TRBJ2-5

cdr3_nt: TGTGCCAGCAGGTCCGGCAGGGGGAACTATGGCTACACCTTC
cdr3_aa: CASRSGRGNYGYTF
v_call: TRBV5-6
d_call: TRBD1
clone_size: .
j_call: TRBJ1-2

cdr3_nt: TGTGCCAGCTCACAATACACAGATACGCAGTATTTT
cdr3_aa: CASSQYTDTQYF
v_call: TRBV18
d_call: .
clone_size: .
j_call: TRBJ2-3

cdr3_nt: TGTGCCAGCAGCTTGGTGGGGAGCAATCAGCCCCAGCATTTT
cdr3_aa: CASSLVGSNQPQHF
v_call: TRBV5-6
d_call: .
clone_size: .
j_call: TRBJ1-5

cdr3_nt: TGCAGCGTTGCTCGGGGATCAAACACAGATACGCAGTATTTT
cdr3_aa: CSVARGSNTDTQYF
v_call: TRBV29-1
d_call: .
clone_size: few
j_call: TRBJ2-3

cdr3_nt: TGTGCCAGCAGTTTATCGCCCGGACGGCCTAACTCCTACGAGCAGTACTTC
cdr3_aa: CASSLSPGRPNSYEQYF
v_call: TRBV27
d_call: .
clone_size: .
j_call: TRBJ2-7

cdr3_nt: TGTGCCAGCTCACCACAGGGGTATGGCACTGAAGCTTTCTTT
cdr3_aa: CASSPQGYGTEAFF
v_call: TRBV18
d_call: .
clone_size: .
j_call: TRBJ1-1

cdr3_nt: TGTGCCAGCAGCCCAACAGGGGTCGCTGGAAACACCATATATTTT
cdr3_aa: CASSPTGVAGNTIYF
v_call: TRBV7-2
d_call: TRBD1
clone_size: few
j_call: TRBJ1-3

cdr3_nt: TGTGCCAGCAGACCTACAGGGGAGGGCAAAAACATTCAGTACTTC
cdr3_aa: CASRPTGEGKNIQYF
v_call: TRBV7-9
d_call: .
clone_size: few
j_call: TRBJ2-4

cdr3_nt: TGTGCCAGCAGCCAAGGGCAGGGAGGGGTTGGCAATCAGCCCCAGCATTTT
cdr3_aa: CASSQGQGGVGNQPQHF
v_call: TRBV4-2
d_call: .
clone_size: .
j_call: TRBJ1-5

cdr3_nt: TGCGCCAGCAGCTTGGGAGGGTTGAACACTGAAGCTTTCTTT
cdr3_aa: CASSLGGLNTEAFF
v_call: TRBV5-1
d_call: .
clone_size: few
j_call: TRBJ1-1

cdr3_nt: TGTGCCTGGAGTGTGGCCGGGATGGGGGGACCGGTAGATACGCAGTATTTT
cdr3_aa: CAWSVAGMGGPVDTQYF
v_call: TRBV30
d_call: .
clone_size: few
j_call: TRBJ2-3

cdr3_nt: TGTGCCACCAGCACCTTTGGACAGGGCTATAGCAATCAGCCCCAGCATTTT
cdr3_aa: CATSTFGQGYSNQPQHF
v_call: TRBV15
d_call: TRBD1
clone_size: .
j_call: TRBJ1-5

cdr3_nt: TGTGCCAGCAGCCAAGATTGGCACGCTAGCACAGATACGCAGTATTTT
cdr3_aa: CASSQDWHASTDTQYF
v_call: TRBV4-2
d_call: .
clone_size: .
j_call: TRBJ2-3

cdr3_nt: TGTGCCAGCAGCTTAGGGGCGGGAGAAAACGAGCAGTACTTC
cdr3_aa: CASSLGAGENEQYF
v_call: TRBV7-2
d_call: TRBD2
clone_size: few
j_call: TRBJ2-7

cdr3_nt: TGTGCCAGTTCACGTGGACTGAGGAACACCGGGGAGCTGTTTTTT
cdr3_aa: CASSRGLRNTGELFF
v_call: TRBV19
d_call: .
clone_size: .
j_call: TRBJ2-2

cdr3_nt: TGCAGCGTCCGAACAGGGGCGTTCAATCAGCCCCAGCATTTT
cdr3_aa: CSVRTGAFNQPQHF
v_call: TRBV29-1
d_call: TRBD1
clone_size: few
j_call: TRBJ1-5

cdr3_nt: TGTGCCTGGAATAGGGATAGGACAGGGCTCACCGGGGAGCTGTTTTTT
cdr3_aa: CAWNRDRTGLTGELFF
v_call: TRBV30
d_call: TRBD1
clone_size: .
j_call: TRBJ2-2

cdr3_nt: TGCAGCGTTCGGGAGGGTAGGGATGAGCAGTTCTTC
cdr3_aa: CSVREGRDEQFF
v_call: TRBV29-1
d_call: TRBD2
clone_size: many
j_call: TRBJ2-1

cdr3_nt: TGCGCCAGCAGCTTGGGAGGGACAGGGGTACAGCCCCAGCATTTT
cdr3_aa: CASSLGGTGVQPQHF
v_call: TRBV5-1
d_call: TRBD1
clone_size: few
j_call: TRBJ1-5

cdr3_nt: TGTGCCAGCAGCACTCCCAGCGGAGGGCCCTACAATGAGCAGTTCTTC
cdr3_aa: CASSTPSGGPYNEQFF
v_call: TRBV5-4
d_call: .
clone_size: .
j_call: TRBJ2-1

cdr3_nt: TGTGCCAGTAGTATCCCGACAACTGAGCAGTTCTTC
cdr3_aa: CASSIPTTEQFF
v_call: TRBV19
d_call: .
clone_size: few
j_call: TRBJ2-1

cdr3_nt: TGTGCCAGCAGCTTAACCCGACAGGGCTTGGGTGGCTACACCTTC
cdr3_aa: CASSLTRQGLGGYTF
v_call: TRBV7-9
d_call: TRBD1
clone_size: few
j_call: TRBJ1-2

cdr3_nt: TGTGCCAGCACTCCGGGGAGCCTCACAGATACGCAGTATTTT
cdr3_aa: CASTPGSLTDTQYF
v_call: TRBV6-5
d_call: .
clone_size: .
j_call: TRBJ2-3

cdr3_nt: TGTGCCAGCAGCCCATTTACAGGGCGCAATCAGCCCCAGCATTTT
cdr3_aa: CASSPFTGRNQPQHF
v_call: TRBV7-8
d_call: .
clone_size: .
j_call: TRBJ1-5

cdr3_nt: TGTGCCAGCAGCTTAGTCGGCGGGAGCGGGTTAGAGACCCAGTACTTC
cdr3_aa: CASSLVGGSGLETQYF
v_call: TRBV7-2
d_call: TRBD2
clone_size: few
j_call: TRBJ2-5

cdr3_nt: TGTGCCAGCAGCTTAAGTGGACCCTACAATGAGCAGTTCTTC
cdr3_aa: CASSLSGPYNEQFF
v_call: TRBV13
d_call: .
clone_size: .
j_call: TRBJ2-1

cdr3_nt: TGCGCCAGCCGTTCAACCGGGGAGCTGTTTTTT
cdr3_aa: CASRSTGELFF
v_call: TRBV5-1
d_call: .
clone_size: once
j_call: TRBJ2-2

cdr3_nt: TGCGCCAGCAGCTTGGCGGCTAGCGGGAGCGATGAGCAGTTCTTC
cdr3_aa: CASSLAASGSDEQFF
v_call: TRBV5-1
d_call: TRBD2
clone_size: .
j_call: TRBJ2-1

cdr3_nt: TGTGCCGTCCGGCAGGGGGGTTTGGGCGAGCAGTACTTC
cdr3_aa: CAVRQGGLGEQYF
v_call: TRBV30
d_call: .
clone_size: few
j_call: TRBJ2-7

cdr3_nt: TGTGCCTGGAGCGGGGCCCCTACGGAGCAGTACTTC
cdr3_aa: CAWSGAPTEQYF
v_call: TRBV30
d_call: .
clone_size: few
j_call: TRBJ2-7

cdr3_nt: TGTGCCAGCAGCCCTACGAGGGGCTACACTGAAGCTTTCTTT
cdr3_aa: CASSPTRGYTEAFF
v_call: TRBV7-9
d_call: .
clone_size: .
j_call: TRBJ1-1

cdr3_nt: TGTGCCAGCAACTCACAGGGAGCCAAAAACATTCAGTACTTC
cdr3_aa: CASNSQGAKNIQYF
v_call: TRBV7-9
d_call: .
clone_size: .
j_call: TRBJ2-4

cdr3_nt: TGCGCCAGCAGCTCCGGCGGGTACTACGAGCAGTACTTC
cdr3_aa: CASSSGGYYEQYF
v_call: TRBV5-1
d_call: .
clone_size: few
j_call: TRBJ2-7

cdr3_nt: TGCAGTGCTAGTTTAGATTATGGCTACACCTTC
cdr3_aa: CSASLDYGYTF
v_call: TRBV20-1
d_call: .
clone_size: few
j_call: TRBJ1-2

cdr3_nt: TGTGCCAGCAGCCCGGGACCCCGCGGCGAGACCCAGTACTTC
cdr3_aa: CASSPGPRGETQYF
v_call: TRBV5-4
d_call: .
clone_size: .
j_call: TRBJ2-5

cdr3_nt: TGTGCCAGCAGCTTAACCCGCTCCTACAATGAGCAGTTCTTC
cdr3_aa: CASSLTRSYNEQFF
v_call: TRBV7-8
d_call: .
clone_size: .
j_call: TRBJ2-1

cdr3_nt: TGTGCCAGTAGTAGAATGGCGGACAGCGTTTACTATGGCTACACCTTC
cdr3_aa: CASSRMADSVYYGYTF
v_call: TRBV19
d_call: .
clone_size: few
j_call: TRBJ1-2

cdr3_nt: TGTGCCAGCAGCTTAGAAGGGCAATTTTACAATGAGCAGTTCTTC
cdr3_aa: CASSLEGQFYNEQFF
v_call: TRBV7-6
d_call: .
clone_size: .
j_call: TRBJ2-1

cdr3_nt: TGTGCCAGCAGCTATTCAGGGGGAAAAGAGACCCAGTACTTC
cdr3_aa: CASSYSGGKETQYF
v_call: TRBV7-3
d_call: TRBD1
clone_size: few
j_call: TRBJ2-5

cdr3_nt: TGCGCCAGCAGACAAGACGGCGGAAGCACAGATACGCAGTATTTT
cdr3_aa: CASRQDGGSTDTQYF
v_call: TRBV5-1
d_call: .
clone_size: .
j_call: TRBJ2-3

cdr3_nt: TGCGCCAGCAGCCTGGGCGGAGCAGGGAATGAGCAGTTCTTC
cdr3_aa: CASSLGGAGNEQFF
v_call: TRBV5-1
d_call: .
clone_size: .
j_call: TRBJ2-1

cdr3_nt: TGCGCCAGCAGCCAAGACGCAGGGATCTTTACCTTCCTGAACACCGGGGAGCTGTTTTTT
cdr3_aa: CASSQDAGIFTFLNTGELFF
v_call: TRBV4-1
d_call: .
clone_size: .
j_call: TRBJ2-2

cdr3_nt: TGTGCCAGCAGTTATAGCGGGATCTACGAGCAGTACTTC
cdr3_aa: CASSYSGIYEQYF
v_call: TRBV27
d_call: TRBD2
clone_size: .
j_call: TRBJ2-7

cdr3_nt: TGTGCCAGCAGTTACTCCTCGACAGGGGGATCCTACGAGCAGTACTTC
cdr3_aa: CASSYSSTGGSYEQYF
v_call: TRBV6-5
d_call: TRBD1
clone_size: .
j_call: TRBJ2-7

cdr3_nt: TGTGCCAGCAGTCCCCAGGGACAGGGTAGCAACGAGCAGTACTTC
cdr3_aa: CASSPQGQGSNEQYF
v_call: TRBV6-6
d_call: TRBD1
clone_size: few
j_call: TRBJ2-7

cdr3_nt: TGTGCCAGCAGCCCGGGATCGGCAGGGGGCGAGACCCAGTACTTC
cdr3_aa: CASSPGSAGGETQYF
v_call: TRBV7-9
d_call: TRBD1
clone_size: .
j_call: TRBJ2-5

cdr3_nt: TGTGCCAGCAGCTCCACTAGCGGGACGGGCACAGATACGCAGTATTTT
cdr3_aa: CASSSTSGTGTDTQYF
v_call: TRBV7-2
d_call: TRBD2
clone_size: few
j_call: TRBJ2-3

cdr3_nt: TGTGCCAGCAGCCATTGGGCCCCAGGAGGCTACACCTTC
cdr3_aa: CASSHWAPGGYTF
v_call: TRBV14
d_call: .
clone_size: few
j_call: TRBJ1-2

cdr3_nt: TGTGCCAGCAGTTACCGGCTTCCCCAAGAGACCCAGTACTTC
cdr3_aa: CASSYRLPQETQYF
v_call: TRBV6-7
d_call: .
clone_size: .
j_call: TRBJ2-5

cdr3_nt: TGTGCCAGCAGCTTAGATTCGGGAGGGCCCTCAGATACGCAGTATTTT
cdr3_aa: CASSLDSGGPSDTQYF
v_call: TRBV7-9
d_call: TRBD2
clone_size: few
j_call: TRBJ2-3

cdr3_nt: TGTGCCACCAGCGGGGACATTGGAGAGACCCAGTACTTC
cdr3_aa: CATSGDIGETQYF
v_call: TRBV15
d_call: .
clone_size: .
j_call: TRBJ2-5

cdr3_nt: TGCGCCAGCAGCACCGGACAAGGCGGGGAGCTGTTTTTT
cdr3_aa: CASSTGQGGELFF
v_call: TRBV5-1
d_call: .
clone_size: few
j_call: TRBJ2-2

cdr3_nt: TGCAGTGCTAGCGGGGATACTGAAGCTTTCTTT
cdr3_aa: CSASGDTEAFF
v_call: TRBV20-1
d_call: .
clone_size: .
j_call: TRBJ1-1

cdr3_nt: TGCGCCAGCAGCTTGGGCCTGAGACAGGGAAGCAATGAGCAGTTCTTC
cdr3_aa: CASSLGLRQGSNEQFF
v_call: TRBV5-1
d_call: TRBD1
clone_size: .
j_call: TRBJ2-1

cdr3_nt: TGTGCCAGCATACCTAGCGGACGCAATGAGCAGTTCTTC
cdr3_aa: CASIPSGRNEQFF
v_call: TRBV27
d_call: TRBD2
clone_size: few
j_call: TRBJ2-1

cdr3_nt: TGTGCCATCAGTGGGGGGTTCGGCATTCAGTACTTC
cdr3_aa: CAISGGFGIQYF
v_call: TRBV10-3
d_call: .
clone_size: few
j_call: TRBJ2-4